This record looks at one T cell receptor (beta chain) sequence and its context. No antigen is known for it. The sample is drawn from a study of shared clonotypes between healthy human individuals. On the study more broadly: A couple of women and three men aged 18 to 49 made up the donors. General study points: Among the subsets, naive ones generally showed larger estimated richness than memory ones. In this cohort, only blood was sampled, and tissue repertoires likely differ.

The ends lost 3 bases at V and 5 bases at J; junction bases unmatched: 6. CDR1 and CDR2 (germline): SGDLS, YYNGEE. The CDR3 covers 15 residues. Method: immunoSEQ multiplex PCR; TCRdb's copy keeps in-frame clones and lacks some. The sample has about 2.4 million clones, roughly 93% seen once. Sequencing was carried out using naive CD4+ T cells from PBMCs. The subset: CD45RA+ positively selected. The sequence was obtained from a man aged 18 to 29 in good health. Some clones in this sample may be carry-over from other donors' samples. The V and J genes are TRBV9 and TRBJ1-4; 8 bases agree with TRBD1. The CDR3 DNA follows: TGTGCCAGCAGCGGGTTTACAGGGGGAAATGAAAAACTGTTTTTT. Translation: CASSGFTGGNEKLFF.